This T cell receptor (beta chain) was profiled in a study of Ad26.COV2.S vaccination and SARS-CoV-2 variants. Looking at the study overall: Donor got 5x10^10 or 1x10^11 viral particles of Ad26.COV2.S. Study-wide points: Post-vaccination breadth of spike-specific CD8+ and CD4+ T cell responses was reportedly substantial.

TCRdb's table, derived via immunoSEQ multiplex PCR, lists solely in-frame clones and lacks some. The top ten hold 1.7% of the sample, which has 450,000 to 550,000 clones, roughly 87% seen once. As concerns this clone: Its target is not known.

Treatment here: around 19 received Ad26.COV2.S at low or high dose, single or two shots; 5 received placebo; per-sample allocation not given. The samples date from day 63 after the first vaccine or placebo injection. This CDR3 spans 15 amino acids. Germline CDR1 is LGHNA and CDR2 is YSLEER. Between the trimmed V and J ends, which lost 1 base and 1 base, there was a span of 8 bases. The chain combines TRBV4-3 with TRBJ1-5; a possible D gene is TRBD1 (5 bases). The source material was peripheral blood, sampled in a trial of Ad26.COV2.S vaccine versus placebo. This clonotype was obtained from a person aged 18-65 years who received the Ad26.COV2.S COVID-19 vaccine or a placebo. The chain's CDR3 is CASSQGRQSNQPQHF. CDR3 bases: TGCGCCAGCAGCCAAGGCCGACAGAGCAATCAGCCCCAGCATTTT.